Each of the 2 T cell receptor beta chains below was sequenced from the same sample in a study of tumor-infiltrating lymphocytes in primary liver carcinoma. The input was 500 ng total RNA; TCR beta cDNA was made from it with a constant-region primer. Investigators got TCR beta libraries out of three nested multiplex PCR rounds, done with slightly modified ARM-PCR. Researchers ran the first two PCR rounds for around 10 cycles each with TRBV1-TRBV30 forward primers and a C-beta reverse primer. MiXCR, applied by TCRdb to the multiplex PCR reads, yields one record per CDR3 protein. The sample gives around 79,000 distinct CDR3 sequences, 65% to 75% of which show up once; 26% is in the top ten. The tissue used was unsorted bulk material of about 19-31 mg. RNA and DNA were co-extracted from it with the AllPrep DNA/RNA mini kit. Sequencing was done on a sample of tumor-adjacent normal liver tissue. Receptors originate from a middle-aged man with primary liver carcinoma and hepatitis B virus infection.

The sample holds a few counts of this clonotype. This chain links TRBV19 with TRBJ2-1; D remains unclear. CDR3 length equals 17 residues. Germline CDR1 LNHDA, CDR2 SQIVND (reference sequence). The ends were cut back, 5 bases at V and 3 bases at J, with 20 bases in the middle. CDR3 protein: CASSPPRPLGGYNEQFF. DNA of the CDR3: TGTGCCAGTAGTCCCCCTCGCCCGTTGGGTGGCTACAATGAGCAGTTCTTC.

This clonotype occurred a few times. This chain links TRBV7-2 with TRBJ2-7, with 9 positions matching TRBD1. V trimming: 0 bases; J trimming: 4 bases; junction bases outside the gene matches: 1. The CDR3 is 14 residues long. Germline V CDR1 and CDR2: SGHTA, FQGNSA. CDR3 sequence reads: CASSLAGQGYEQYF. CDR3 nucleotide sequence: TGTGCCAGCAGCTTAGCGGGACAGGGTTACGAGCAGTACTTC.